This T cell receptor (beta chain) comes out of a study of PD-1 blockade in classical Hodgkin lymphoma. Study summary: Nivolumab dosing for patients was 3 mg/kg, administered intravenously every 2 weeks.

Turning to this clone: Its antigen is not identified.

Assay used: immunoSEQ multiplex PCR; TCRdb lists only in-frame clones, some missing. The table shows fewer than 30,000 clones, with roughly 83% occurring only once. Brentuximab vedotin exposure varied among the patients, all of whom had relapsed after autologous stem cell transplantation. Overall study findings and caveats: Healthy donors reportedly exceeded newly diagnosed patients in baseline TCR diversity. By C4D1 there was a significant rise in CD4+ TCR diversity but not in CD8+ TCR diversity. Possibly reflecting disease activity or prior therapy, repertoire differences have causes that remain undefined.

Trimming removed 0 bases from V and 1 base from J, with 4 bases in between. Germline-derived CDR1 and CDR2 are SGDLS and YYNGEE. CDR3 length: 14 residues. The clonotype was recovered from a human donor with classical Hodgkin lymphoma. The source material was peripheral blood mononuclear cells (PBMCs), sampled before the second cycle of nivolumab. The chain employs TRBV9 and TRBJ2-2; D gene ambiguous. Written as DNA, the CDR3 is TGTGCCAGCAGCGTAGTGCAGAACACCGGGGAGCTGTTTTTT. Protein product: CASSVVQNTGELFF.